This T cell receptor (beta chain) was profiled in a study of T cell changes during pregnancy in multiple sclerosis. Sequencing used immunoSEQ multiplex PCR; TCRdb keeps in-frame clones, though not all of them. The data hold 50,000 or so clones, with about 89% observed a single time. The V gene's germline CDR1 is SGHTS and CDR2 YDEGEE. This CDR3 has 14 residues. Between the trimmed V and J ends, which lost 4 bases and 11 bases, there was a span of 21 bases. The V gene is TRBV5-8, the J gene TRBJ1-1, with D uncertain. This material consisted of CD4+ T cells from peripheral blood mononuclear cells, taken after pregnancy. This receptor was taken from a female donor in good health, enrolled as a control in a pregnancy study. CDR3 nucleotides: TGTGCCAGCAGCCGCGGGAAAGTCCTAGACAAGGCTTTCTTT. Amino acids: CASSRGKVLDKAFF. Drawing the rest from reference TRBV5-8 and TRBJ1-1, the complete variable domain is EAGVTQSPTHLIKTRGQQATLRCSPISGHTSVYWYQQALGLGLQFLLWYDEGEERNRGNFPPRFSGRQFPNYSSELNVNALELEDSALYLCASSRGKVLDKAFFGQGTRLTVV.